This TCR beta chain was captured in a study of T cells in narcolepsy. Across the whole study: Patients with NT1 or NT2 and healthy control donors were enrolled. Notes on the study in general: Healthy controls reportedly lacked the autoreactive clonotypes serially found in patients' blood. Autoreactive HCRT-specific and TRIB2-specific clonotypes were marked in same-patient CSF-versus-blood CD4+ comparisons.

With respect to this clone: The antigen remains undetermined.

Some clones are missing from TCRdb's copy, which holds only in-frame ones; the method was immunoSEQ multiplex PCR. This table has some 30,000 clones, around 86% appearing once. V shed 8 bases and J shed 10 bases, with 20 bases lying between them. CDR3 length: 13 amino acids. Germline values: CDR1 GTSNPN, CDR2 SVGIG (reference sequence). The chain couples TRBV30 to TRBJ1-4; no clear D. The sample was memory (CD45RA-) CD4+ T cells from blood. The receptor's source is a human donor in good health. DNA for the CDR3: TGTGCCCTTCTTGTGCCTCTTTCGCGAAAACTGTTTTTT. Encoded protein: CALLVPLSRKLFF.